Listed here are 27 T cell receptor beta chains from one sample, sequenced in a study of blood T cell repertoires in COVID-19. Sequencing was performed with immunoSEQ multiplex PCR; in TCRdb, only in-frame clones are kept and a portion is missing. This sample has 150,000 to 200,000 clones, with 70% to 80% found just once. Sample: peripheral blood. These receptors originate from a woman between 35 and 50 years old with COVID-19, enrolled during active disease.

The J gene is TRBJ2-1, the V gene TRBV12-5; 11 bases agree with TRBD1. J gave up 7 bases and V 6 bases, and 8 bases lay outside the gene matches. The germline V gene encodes CDR1 LGHNT and CDR2 FRNRAP. This CDR3 region has 15 residues. CDR3 residues: CASGEPGQGGNEQFF. In DNA, the CDR3 is TGTGCTAGTGGCGAGCCGGGACAGGGGGGTAATGAGCAGTTCTTC.

V usage is TRBV5-1 and J usage is TRBJ1-2, with TRBD1 matching 7 bases. Trimming cost V 1 base and J 7 bases; bases outside gene matches: 13. The germline V gene has CDR1 SGHRS and CDR2 YFSETQ. CDR3 length: 16 residues. The chain's CDR3 is CASSLFGPTGDGGYTF. The DNA for the CDR3 is TGCGCCAGCAGCTTGTTCGGGCCTACAGGGGACGGTGGCTACACCTTC.

V gene TRBV7-2 combines with J gene TRBJ2-5; 14 nucleotides align to TRBD2. The CDR3 extends over 17 amino acids. V lost 5 bases and J lost 1; bases outside the gene matches: 6. CDR1 and CDR2 (germline): SGHTA, FQGNSA. For the CDR3, the DNA is TGTGCCAGCAGCCTGGCCGGGACTAGCGGGGGCCAAGAGACCCAGTACTTC. Translated: CASSLAGTSGGQETQYF.

The rearrangement links TRBV7-8 to TRBJ2-3, with TRBD2 identical over 7 bases. The CDR3 consists of 15 residues. J was trimmed by 2 bases and V by 7 bases; bases with no gene match: 9. Germline CDR1 and CDR2: SGHVS and FQNEAQ. In DNA, the CDR3 is TGTGCCAGCACCTCTCTAGCGGCAAACACAGATACGCAGTATTTT. It translates to CASTSLAANTDTQYF.

The V and J genes are TRBV7-2 and TRBJ1-4; D is possibly TRBD1 (6 bases). Trimming pared 0 bases from V and 4 bases from J, leaving 12 bases between. Germline V lookup: CDR1 SGHTA, CDR2 FQGNSA. The CDR3 totals 16 residues. Here the CDR3 reads CASSLAGGAGNEKLFF. In DNA, the CDR3 is TGTGCCAGCAGCTTAGCGGGGGGGGCAGGTAATGAAAAACTGTTTTTT.

V and J are TRBV10-2 and TRBJ2-7; the D gene is possibly TRBD1 (6 bases). CDR1 and CDR2 from the germline V gene are WSHSY and SAAADI. The V gene lost 7 bases and the J gene lost 4 bases, with 17 bases spanning the gap. The CDR3 length is 14 residues. In DNA, the CDR3 is TGCGCCAGCATGGCGCTTGACAGGCGGTACGAGCAGTACTTC. Encoded protein: CASMALDRRYEQYF.

CDR3 sequence (DNA): TGCGCCAGCAGCTTGACAGGGGGTTACAATGAGCAGTTCTTC. Protein product: CASSLTGGYNEQFF. This sequence joins TRBV5-1 and TRBJ2-1, with 8 bases that match TRBD1. Germline CDR1 SGHRS, CDR2 YFSETQ. V shed 1 base and J 4 bases; nucleotides not matched to a gene: 1. The CDR3 covers 14 residues.

The CDR3 sequence is CASAGQPFSGNTIYF. DNA for the CDR3: TGTGCCAGCGCGGGACAGCCCTTCTCTGGAAACACCATATATTTT. The rearrangement uses TRBV18 and TRBJ1-3; 7 bases agree with TRBD1. The CDR3 sequence is 15 residues long. Germline V CDR1 and CDR2: KGHSH, LQKENI. Losses at the gene ends were 8 bases for V and 0 bases for J; bases not matched to a gene: 7. The whole variable domain, filled in from reference TRBV18 and TRBJ1-3, reads NAGVMQNPRHLVRRRGQEARLRCSPMKGHSHVYWYRQLPEEGLKFMVYLQKENIIDESGMPKERFSAEFPKEGPSILRIQQVVRGDSAAYFCASAGQPFSGNTIYFGEGSWLTVV.

This chain links TRBV5-4 with TRBJ1-1; tentatively, D is TRBD1 (5 bases). The CDR3 is 18 residues long. Deletions cut 0 bases from V and 4 bases from J, with 22 bases between. Germline V gene data show CDR1 as SGHNT and CDR2 as YYREEE (reference sequence). Here the CDR3 DNA reads TGTGCCAGCAGCTTGGGATCGGGGTGGAGGGGAGAGGGCACTGAAGCTTTCTTT. Protein: CASSLGSGWRGEGTEAFF.

This chain links TRBV9 with TRBJ1-1; D gene unclear. The V end was cut by 0 bases, the J end by 2 bases, with 8 bases between. CDR3 length: 14 amino acids. The germline gives CDR1 SGDLS, CDR2 YYNGEE. The CDR3 bases are TGTGCCAGCAGCGTAGAGGAGTTAAACACTGAAGCTTTCTTT. It translates to CASSVEELNTEAFF.

V gene TRBV19 combines with J gene TRBJ2-3, with 8 bases fitting TRBD2. The CDR3 sequence is 17 residues long. The J segment lost 0 bases and the V segment lost 6 bases, leaving 11 bases of the junction unmatched. Germline values: CDR1 LNHDA, CDR2 SQIVND (reference sequence). CDR3 in DNA: TGTGCCAGTAGCCGGGGGGGGACCCACACTAGCACAGATACGCAGTATTTT. Translated: CASSRGGTHTSTDTQYF.

The chain carries TRBV6-5 and TRBJ1-1, with TRBD1 matching over 8 bases. The length of the CDR3 is 14 residues. V dropped 5 bases and J dropped 1; count of bases not matched to a gene: 3. Germline V gene lookup returns CDR1 MNHEY and CDR2 SVGAGI. The DNA for the CDR3 is TGTGCCAGCAGTCGAGACAGGGGGAACACTGAAGCTTTCTTT. Protein: CASSRDRGNTEAFF.

The J gene is TRBJ2-5, the V gene TRBV6-5; the match to TRBD2 covers 9 bases. CDR1 MNHEY and CDR2 SVGAGI come from the germline V gene. Trimming at V came to 8 bases and at J to 4 bases, leaving 11 bases not matched to a gene. CDR3 length: 15 residues. The DNA of the CDR3 is TGTGCCAGCTCCCGATTGCGGGGGGGCCGAGAGACCCAGTACTTC. Its translation: CASSRLRGGRETQYF.

This chain connects TRBV19 to TRBJ2-5, with D tentatively TRBD2 (6 bases). Per germline, CDR1 LNHDA and CDR2 SQIVND (reference sequence). The CDR3 contains 15 residues. V was trimmed by 6 bases and J by 5 bases, leaving 19 bases between them. This CDR3 reads CASRLTPWEVETQYF. The CDR3 bases are TGTGCCAGTAGACTGACACCGTGGGAGGTTGAGACCCAGTACTTC.

In this sample, this clone turned up a few times. The gene calls are TRBV10-3 and TRBJ1-5, with 7 bases that match TRBD1. From germline, CDR1 is ENHRY and CDR2 SYGVKD. This CDR3 has 14 residues. Germline trimming cut 6 bases from V and 3 bases from J; bases unmatched to any gene: 5. This CDR3 reads CAIRETGNNQPQHF. CDR3 bases: TGTGCCATCAGGGAGACAGGGAACAATCAGCCCCAGCATTTT.

The rearrangement uses TRBV19 and TRBJ1-3, with 7 bases that match TRBD1. Germline V gene data show CDR1 as LNHDA and CDR2 as SQIVND (reference sequence). The CDR3 consists of 16 residues. V was pared by 7 bases and J by 2 bases, with 11 bases of the junction left unmatched. This CDR3 reads CASTQEGASTGNTIYF. The CDR3 DNA sequence: TGTGCCAGTACCCAGGAGGGGGCTTCCACTGGAAACACCATATATTTT.

V is TRBV12-3 or TRBV12-4 and J is TRBJ1-5, with a weak D call TRBD1 (5 bases). The CDR3 runs to 13 residues. V gave up 6 bases and J gave up 8 bases, with 14 bases separating them. The DNA for the CDR3 is TGTGCCAGCAGCCTCGTCCCCAGGGAGCCCCAGCATTTT. This encodes CASSLVPREPQHF.

This chain joins TRBV2 and TRBJ2-3; a possible D gene is TRBD2 (7 bases). From germline, CDR1 is SNHLY and CDR2 FYNNEI. Trimming removed 11 bases at V and 5 bases at J, with 23 bases between. This CDR3 is built from 15 residues. CDR3 region: CAPREGGGRGDTQYF. The CDR3 nucleotides read TGTGCCCCCAGGGAAGGGGGGGGGCGAGGAGATACGCAGTATTTT.

This clone has just a few counts. The gene calls are TRBV11-2 and TRBJ2-7, with D uncertain. Trimming removed 5 bases at V and 0 bases at J, with 11 bases between. This CDR3 has 14 residues. Per the germline V gene, CDR1 is SGHAT and CDR2 is FQNNGV. CDR3 sequence (DNA): TGTGCCAGCAGCCCCGCTCGGAGCTCCTACGAGCAGTACTTC. Its protein product is CASSPARSSYEQYF. The entire variable domain, with the rest obtained from reference TRBV11-2 and TRBJ2-7, is as follows: EAGVAQSPRYKIIEKRQSVAFWCNPISGHATLYWYQQILGQGPKLLIQFQNNGVVDDSQLPKDRFSAERLKGVDSTLKIQPAKLEDSAVYLCASSPARSSYEQYFGPGTRLTVT.

The CDR3: CASSLEGQLYNEQFF. The CDR3 DNA is TGTGCCAGCAGCTTGGAGGGGCAGCTCTACAATGAGCAGTTCTTC. The V gene is TRBV5-4, the J gene TRBJ2-1; TRBD1 might be the D (5 bases). Between the trimmed V and J ends, which lost 0 bases and 3 bases, there was a span of 10 bases. This CDR3 has 15 amino acids. Germline V gene lookup returns CDR1 SGHNT and CDR2 YYREEE (reference sequence).

The V call is TRBV4-2, the J call TRBJ1-3, with D possibly being TRBD1 (6 bases). Trimming took off 1 base at V and 0 bases at J, with 10 bases between the two ends. Germline assignment: CDR1 LGHNA and CDR2 YNFKEQ. CDR3 length: 16 amino acids. CDR3 region: CASSQGGGISGNTIYF. Written as DNA, the CDR3 is TGTGCCAGCAGCCAAGGGGGGGGCATCTCTGGAAACACCATATATTTT.

This clone was found once. The gene calls are TRBV29-1 and TRBJ2-5, with TRBD1 matching over 10 bases. The junction had 7 bases not matched to a gene; V was cut back by 3 bases and J by 6 bases. This CDR3 contains 14 residues. Germline CDR1 and CDR2: SQVTM and ANQGSEA. The DNA for the CDR3 is TGCAGCGTTGAGCGGGACAGGGGTGGAAAGACCCAGTACTTC. Translating gives CSVERDRGGKTQYF.

In its sample, this clone was seen once. The chain employs TRBV9 and TRBJ1-3, with D possibly being TRBD1 (6 bases). The V gene lost 3 bases and the J gene lost 2 bases, with 12 bases spanning the gap. Germline loops: CDR1 SGDLS, CDR2 YYNGEE. This CDR3 is built from 15 residues. The CDR3 DNA is TGTGCCAGCAGCGCCTCAGGGGACGCTGGAAACACCATATATTTT. Translating it yields CASSASGDAGNTIYF.

The rearrangement links TRBV12-5 to TRBJ1-1; maybe TRBD1 (5 bases). V was pared by 2 bases and J by 8 bases, with 9 bases between. CDR3 length: 12 amino acids. CDR1 and CDR2 from the germline V gene are LGHNT and FRNRAP. CDR3 nucleotides: TGTGCTAGTGGTTTGTCAGGGTCGGAAGCTTTCTTT. It specifies CASGLSGSEAFF.

CDR3 bases: TGTGCCAGCAGCCCCACAGGGGTCGAGAATGAGCAGTTCTTC. Amino acids: CASSPTGVENEQFF. This chain uses TRBV14 with TRBJ2-1; TRBD1 agrees at 7 bases. The V and J ends lost 4 bases and 7 bases, in that order; junction bases with no gene match: 7. This CDR3 contains 14 residues. The germline CDR1 and CDR2 sequences are SGHDN and FVKESK.

V usage is TRBV27 and J usage is TRBJ1-1; 7 bases map to TRBD1. There are 14 residues in the CDR3. The germline V gene encodes CDR1 MNHEY and CDR2 SMNVEV (reference sequence). Losses at the gene ends were 4 bases for V and 5 bases for J; bases not matched to a gene: 7. The CDR3 nucleotides are TGTGCCAGCAGTTCGATAGACAGGGAAACTGAAGCTTTCTTT. This sequence encodes CASSSIDRETEAFF.

The chain links TRBV9 to TRBJ2-1; perhaps TRBD2 as D (7 bases). CDR3 size: 15 residues. Germline assignment: CDR1 SGDLS and CDR2 YYNGEE. V was trimmed by 0 bases and J by 5 bases, leaving 12 bases between them. The CDR3 region has the DNA TGTGCCAGCAGCGTAGAAGGGGGGGCACACAATGAGCAGTTCTTC. It encodes CASSVEGGAHNEQFF. Combining the CDR3 with reference TRBV9 and TRBJ2-1 gives the whole variable domain DSGVTQTPKHLITATGQRVTLRCSPRSGDLSVYWYQQSLDQGLQFLIQYYNGEERAKGNILERFSAQQFPDLHSELNLSSLELGDSALYFCASSVEGGAHNEQFFGPGTRLTVL.